This TCR beta chain originates from a study of T cells in Graves' hyperthyroidism and ophthalmopathy. CDR1 is MNHEY and CDR2 is SVGEGT in the germline V gene. With V trimmed by 6 bases and J by 0 bases, 10 bases remained unmatched. The CDR3 contains 18 residues. This clonotype has only a few counts. RNA transcripts gave rise to amplified TCR beta CDR3 regions. In the first-round RT-PCR of the TCR CDR3, the HTBI primer set was used. MiXCR was run by TCRdb on the multiplex PCR reads, yielding one entry per CDR3 protein. The sample lists about 520,000 distinct CDR3 sequences, approximately 24% occurring once.

The receptor was isolated from a woman aged 25 to 39 with Graves' ophthalmopathy. The chain couples TRBV6-2 or TRBV6-3 to TRBJ2-6, with TRBD1 matching over 8 bases. Sequencing used blood. The CDR3, as DNA: TGTGCCAGCAGACAAGACAGGGGAGCTTACTCTGGGGCCAACGTCCTGACTTTC. It specifies CASRQDRGAYSGANVLTF.